This T cell receptor (beta chain) was documented in a study of spatial heterogeneity in lung cancer. Losses at the gene ends were 3 bases for V and 0 bases for J; bases not matched to a gene: 4. Germline-derived CDR1 and CDR2 are ENHRY and SYGVKD. This CDR3 contains 15 residues. Time point in this sample: sample taken at primary tumor resection. Broader study findings: Ubiquitous expanded tumor TCRs showed up in blood more at resection than follow-up.

TCRdb passed the 5' RACE reads through MiXCR, listing each CDR3 protein once. Altogether around 89,000 distinct CDR3 sequences are present, about 12% being singletons, with the ten largest covering roughly 39%. For this clonotype: Its antigen remains unidentified.

The sequences come from PBMCs, collected at surgery. V is TRBV10-3 and J is TRBJ2-7; 8 bases are shared with TRBD2. The sequence was collected from a male donor with early-stage non-small cell lung cancer. The CDR3 spells CAISDGGGRSYEQYF. The CDR3 DNA follows: TGTGCCATCAGTGATGGCGGGGGGCGCTCCTACGAGCAGTACTTC.